This T cell receptor (beta chain) appears in the sequencing data of a study of identical twins. Study results and caveats: Fewer insertions characterized abundant cord blood beta clonotypes, whereas memory repertoires showed none. Where beta out-of-frame sequences were concerned, excess twin sharing was weaker.

There are a few counts of this clonotype. Its antigen is unidentified. The germline gives CDR1 MNHEY, CDR2 SMNVEV (reference sequence). The ends lost 5 bases at V and 1 base at J; junction bases unmatched: 7. CDR3 length: 15 residues. Via MiXCR, TCRdb re-called the 5' RACE reads, giving one row per CDR3 protein. This sample has 250,000 to 300,000 distinct CDR3 sequences, with 8% to 9.5% found just once. All of the donors were Caucasians in good health. These data were also filed under a second study, of yellow fever vaccine responses in identical twins. This second study notes: On the reported evidence, twins' vaccine T cell responses seemed partly convergent and partly personalized.

The specimen was CD8+ T cells sorted from blood. This receptor was obtained from a woman between 18 and 29 years old in good health. The chain is built from TRBV27 and TRBJ1-2; TRBD1 aligns across 7 bases. The CDR3 DNA reads TGTGCCAGCAGTCCGACATGGGACAGTAACTATGGCTACACCTTC. This gives the protein CASSPTWDSNYGYTF.